Given below is one TCR beta chain in context. No cognate antigen has been identified for it. It has no much larger one-base neighbor in the sample; base qualities were not kept. The data derive from a study of blood T cell repertoires in COVID-19 (TCRdb year 2020). In terms of the full investigation: Samples from collaborators originated in the United States, Italy and Spain and spanned both the acute and convalescent phases of COVID-19. A freely available public database, intended as a resource for researchers studying the immune response to SARS-CoV-2, is where the repertoires were released. The samples were drawn from two sources: the first 160 participants of the ongoing ImmuneRACE study, and 1,000 to 1,500 subjects contributed by 6 global collaborators. Nearly every sample came with metadata listing a de-identified subject ID, COVID-19 status, age in years and sex. The prospective study material was composed of cDNA or gDNA derived from T cells, B-cell-depleted T cells, or PBMCs. Subjects who had been exposed to COVID-19, were actively infected with it, or had recovered from it provided the deeply sampled blood TCRbeta repertoires that made up the dataset. Where available, HLA class I and class II types were taken from metadata supplied by the sample provider and were not determined by assay-based typing. The paper as a whole reports these results and caveats: The amount of clinical and demographic metadata varied by source and participant and was provided uncurated.

TCRbeta CDR3 regions were amplified from genomic DNA using the immunoSEQ Assay, a bias-controlled multiplex PCR. The published analysis was carried out like this. Within the assay, amplification of reference gene primers was used to estimate how many nucleated cells each sample contained. To quantify the absolute abundance of each unique TCRbeta CDR3 rearrangement, sequence reads were collapsed and filtered. For each sample, productive Simpson clonality was calculated as the square root of Simpson's diversity index across productive rearrangements. Here the immuneACCESS table is served through TCRdb, limited to in-frame sequences with V and J called. Missing clones are a known gap in these copies; in checked studies unresolved V genes cover under half, and the rest lacks a known reason. V and J calls and clone size follow that table, whereas D and trimming were derived from the DNA. The sample includes around 72,000 clones, with around 84% observed a single time. The leading ten clones occupy approximately 10% of the sample.

Each collaborating institution followed its own protocols to collect whole blood in K2EDTA tubes. For TCRbeta analysis, collaborators shipped samples in one of three forms: frozen whole blood, isolated PBMCs, or DNA extracted from either of those sample types. Sequences KGHSH (CDR1) and LQKENI (CDR2) are obtained from the germline V gene. The CDR3 has 15 amino acids, counting the end cysteine and phenylalanine. CDR3 DNA is the only sequence kept; it has 45 bases, read in frame from the first base. The junction carries 12 bases between V and J, which are trimmed by 3 bases and 3 bases respectively. This receptor was identified in a man between 65 and 80 years old with active or convalescent COVID-19. The sequencing input was peripheral blood. Recombination linked TRBV18 to TRBJ1-5; TRBD1 might be the D gene, on 5 matching bases. The CDR3 region has the sequence CASSPQQGYNQPQHF. The DNA sequence is as follows: TGTGCCAGCTCACCTCAGCAGGGCTACAATCAGCCCCAGCATTTT.